This TCR beta chain was retrieved from a study of control samples from healthy donors and cancer patients. The data were produced by immunoSEQ multiplex PCR, yet TCRdb's version contains in-frame clones alone and is incomplete. The sample contains under 75,000 clones, 65% to 90% of which appear only once. The germline V gene encodes CDR1 LNHNV and CDR2 YYDKDF (reference sequence). The CDR3 has 15 amino acids. The ends lost 1 base at V and 2 bases at J; junction bases unmatched: 4. The sample holds one count of this clone. V and J are TRBV15 and TRBJ2-7, with 8 bases aligning to TRBD1. This TCR came from a man aged 40-49 years in good health. The sequenced sample consisted of blood. The CDR3 nucleotides are TGTGCCACCAGCAGAGCAGGACAGGGTCCCTACGAGCAGTACTTC. Its protein is CATSRAGQGPYEQYF.